The 30 T cell receptor beta chains reported below all come from one sample, sequenced in a study of OX40 agonist ivuxolimab in advanced cancers. The library came from the immunoSEQ multiplex PCR assay. Drawn from immuneACCESS, this table holds only the in-frame rearrangements with V and J called that TCRdb kept. Clones are partly lost; checked studies trace under half to an unresolved V gene and leave the rest unexplained. Across this sample there are some 68,000 clones, with about 89% seen only once. The ten largest make up approximately 2.1% of the sample. The material was CD4+ or CD8+ T cells sorted from blood, obtained in a trial of the OX40 agonist ivuxolimab. Source of these receptors: an adult with an advanced solid tumor such as melanoma, head and neck, liver or kidney cancer.

This clone has a single count. The chain employs TRBV4-2 and TRBJ1-2; D may be TRBD1 (5 bases). Trimming took 0 bases from V and 5 from J, leaving 7 bases between them. The germline gives CDR1 LGHNA, CDR2 YNFKEQ. This CDR3 is built from 13 residues. CDR3 in DNA: TGTGCCAGCAGCCAAGAGGGGGGGTATGGCTACACCTTC. Its protein is CASSQEGGYGYTF.

This clone is a singleton in its sample. This chain joins TRBV6-1 and TRBJ2-3; 7 bases are shared with TRBD2. In germline, CDR1 is MNHNS, CDR2 SASEGT. Losses at the gene ends were 7 bases for V and 5 bases for J; bases not matched to a gene: 6. The length of the CDR3 is 13 residues. In DNA form, the CDR3 reads TGTGCCAGCAATCGGGGGAGGGGAGATACGCAGTATTTT. Translation: CASNRGRGDTQYF.

J is TRBJ2-7 and V is TRBV5-1; D ambiguous. This CDR3 is built from 13 residues. V lost 0 bases, J lost 3 bases, and 7 bases lay in between. From germline, CDR1 is SGHRS and CDR2 YFSETQ. CDR3 bases: TGCGCCAGCAGCTTGGAGGGCCGCTACGAGCAGTACTTC. It is translated as CASSLEGRYEQYF.

The rearrangement joins TRBV19 to TRBJ2-1; perhaps TRBD1 as D (6 bases). The V end lost 7 bases, the J end lost 4 bases, and 17 bases lay between the germline ends. CDR1 and CDR2 (germline): LNHDA, SQIVND (reference sequence). The CDR3 has 15 residues. The CDR3 DNA reads as TGTGCCAGTATTGGGGTGGCAGGGGCGTACAATGAGCAGTTCTTC. Its protein product is CASIGVAGAYNEQFF. The entire variable domain, with the rest obtained from reference TRBV19 and TRBJ2-1, is as follows: DGGITQSPKYLFRKEGQNVTLSCEQNLNHDAMYWYRQDPGQGLRLIYYSQIVNDFQKGDIAEGYSVSREKKESFPLTVTSAQKNPTAFYLCASIGVAGAYNEQFFGPGTRLTVL.

CDR3 loop: CASRQTDTGELFF. Written as DNA, the CDR3 is TGCGCCAGCAGGCAGACAGATACCGGGGAGCTGTTTTTT. The rearrangement joins TRBV10-1 to TRBJ2-2, with D perhaps TRBD1 (5 bases). The CDR3 covers 13 residues. The V gene lost 6 bases and the J gene lost 5 bases, with 10 bases spanning the gap. The germline V gene encodes CDR1 WNHNN and CDR2 SYGVQD (reference sequence).

V is TRBV11-2 and J is TRBJ1-2; 7 nucleotides align to TRBD1. The V segment lost 4 bases and the J segment 3 bases; nucleotides outside the gene matches: 5. Germline V gene lookup returns CDR1 SGHAT and CDR2 FQNNGV. This CDR3 is built from 14 residues. The CDR3 nucleotides are TGTGCCAGCAGCTCTAACAGGGGATACTATGGCTACACCTTC. Its protein is CASSSNRGYYGYTF.

Concerning this clone itself: Different DNA sequences within this sample yield the same CDR3. The rearrangement joins TRBV5-1 to TRBJ2-7; a possible D gene is TRBD1 (6 bases). V lost 4 bases, J lost 0 bases, and 11 bases lay in between. CDR3 length equals 14 residues. From germline, CDR1 is SGHRS and CDR2 YFSETQ. CDR3 sequence reads: CASSPRTDSYEQYF. As DNA, the CDR3 is TGCGCCAGCAGCCCGAGGACAGACTCCTACGAGCAGTACTTC.

V gene TRBV11-2 combines with J gene TRBJ1-1; the match to TRBD1 covers 7 bases. Trimming removed 7 bases from V and 1 base from J; junction bases left unmatched: 9. CDR1 is SGHAT, CDR2 FQNNGV, per germline. This CDR3 is built from 15 residues. The CDR3 here is CASNLQGGANTEAFF. CDR3 nucleotide sequence: TGTGCCAGCAACCTCCAAGGGGGCGCGAACACTGAAGCTTTCTTT.

This clone was picked up a small number of times. The J gene is TRBJ1-1, the V gene TRBV7-9; a weak D match, TRBD1 (5 bases). Germline V CDR1 and CDR2: SEHNR, FQNEAQ (reference sequence). The V end lost 6 bases, the J end lost 6 bases, and 20 bases lay between the germline ends. This CDR3 is built from 15 residues. CDR3 sequence reads: CASSQMTDLGPEAFF. DNA for the CDR3: TGTGCCAGCAGTCAAATGACGGACCTGGGACCTGAAGCTTTCTTT.

The chain carries TRBV6-1 and TRBJ1-2, with no clear D. The CDR3 loop spans 14 amino acids. The V and J ends lost 10 bases and 0 bases respectively, with 15 bases between them. The germline V gene encodes CDR1 MNHNS and CDR2 SASEGT. The CDR3, as DNA: TGTGCCACCAACCGTCCCGGGACTAACTATGGCTACACCTTC. It specifies CATNRPGTNYGYTF.

The chain is built from TRBV6-1 and TRBJ1-4; D uncertain. CDR1 and CDR2 (germline): MNHNS, SASEGT. The CDR3 has 12 amino acids. The V end lost 2 bases, the J end lost 7 bases, and 5 bases lay between the germline ends. As DNA, the CDR3 is TGTGCCAGCAGTGAACTAGGTGAAAAACTGTTTTTT. This sequence encodes CASSELGEKLFF.

The V and J genes are TRBV6-1 and TRBJ1-4; D unresolved. V lost 2 bases, J lost 7 bases, and 11 bases lay in between. The germline V gene encodes CDR1 MNHNS and CDR2 SASEGT. CDR3 length: 14 amino acids. The DNA of the CDR3 is TGTGCCAGCAGTGAACGCCTGTTTCCTGAAAAACTGTTTTTT. Its translation is CASSERLFPEKLFF.

This clone showed up just once. J is TRBJ1-1 and V is TRBV4-1, with a possible D match to TRBD1 (5 bases). The CDR3 is 16 residues long. Germline V lookup: CDR1 MGHRA, CDR2 YSYEKL. Trimming pared 1 base from V and 1 base from J, leaving 13 bases between. The CDR3 DNA reads TGCGCCAGCAGCCAAGTACGTCTTGGGGCGAACACTGAAGCTTTCTTT. It specifies CASSQVRLGANTEAFF.

This sequence joins TRBV7-9 and TRBJ2-3; the D gene is possibly TRBD1 (5 bases). This CDR3 region has 11 residues. CDR1 is SEHNR and CDR2 is FQNEAQ in the germline V gene (reference sequence). CDR3 nucleotides: TGTGCAGGGGCCAGCACAGATACGCAGTATTTT. Protein sequence: CAGASTDTQYF.

Remarks on this clone: The sample carries other DNA sequences with the same CDR3. V and J are TRBV27 and TRBJ2-7; maybe TRBD2 (5 bases). V lost 5 bases, J lost 5 bases, and 16 bases lay in between. This CDR3 has 14 residues. CDR1 and CDR2 (germline): MNHEY, SMNVEV (reference sequence). This CDR3 is CASSRTGMINEQYF. As DNA, the CDR3 is TGTGCCAGCAGTCGGACGGGGATGATCAACGAGCAGTACTTC.

CDR3 region: CASSGRVRSPLHF. CDR3 nucleotides: TGTGCCAGTAGTGGGCGGGTACGTTCACCCCTCCACTTT. This chain joins TRBV19 and TRBJ1-6; D gene unclear. The ends were cut back, 5 bases at V and 9 bases at J, with 11 bases in the middle. This CDR3 contains 13 residues. Germline V gene sequence: CDR1 LNHDA, CDR2 SQIVND (reference sequence).

V usage is TRBV7-6 and J usage is TRBJ1-2; D not resolved. V gave up 4 bases and J gave up 2 bases, with 14 bases separating them. The CDR3 spans 15 residues. Germline V gives CDR1 SGHVS, CDR2 FNYEAQ. The CDR3 DNA is TGTGCCAGCAGCTCAGGAGGGAGGGCGAACTATGGCTACACCTTC. This codes for CASSSGGRANYGYTF.

This chain uses TRBV10-3 with TRBJ1-1, with D perhaps matching TRBD1 (5 bases). Trimming left V 6 bases short and J 1 base short, with 9 bases between. The CDR3 totals 13 residues. CDR1 and CDR2 (germline): ENHRY, SYGVKD. CDR3 DNA sequence: TGTGCCATCAGAGGGACGGCGAACACTGAAGCTTTCTTT. It specifies CAIRGTANTEAFF.

The chain carries TRBV28 and TRBJ2-7; 7 bases agree with TRBD2. The CDR3 contains 15 residues. V gave up 4 bases and J gave up 1 base; unmatched junction bases: 7. Germline V gene lookup returns CDR1 MDHEN and CDR2 SYDVKM. The CDR3 DNA sequence: TGTGCCAGCAGTTCCGGGACTACAATTTCCTACGAGCAGTACTTC. This codes for CASSSGTTISYEQYF.

The rearrangement links TRBV6-1 to TRBJ1-2, with a possible D match to TRBD1 (5 bases). The V gene lost 8 bases and the J gene lost 5 bases, with 9 bases spanning the gap. CDR1 and CDR2 from the germline V gene are MNHNS and SASEGT. CDR3 length: 11 amino acids. The CDR3 loop is CASRQTYGYTF. DNA for the CDR3: TGTGCCAGCCGACAGACGTATGGCTACACCTTC.

This chain connects TRBV20-1 to TRBJ1-4; maybe TRBD1 (5 bases). The germline V gene encodes CDR1 DFQATT and CDR2 SNEGSKA (reference sequence). Trimming removed 1 base at V and 8 bases at J, with 5 bases between. The CDR3 spans 11 residues. The CDR3 nucleotides read TGCAGTGCTAGAGGGGGGGAAAAACTGTTTTTT. This sequence encodes CSARGGEKLFF.

The V and J genes are TRBV7-9 and TRBJ2-2, with unresolved D. The CDR3 sequence is 13 residues long. CDR1 and CDR2 (germline): SEHNR, FQNEAQ (reference sequence). The V and J ends lost 6 bases and 0 bases respectively, with 5 bases between them. The CDR3 DNA follows: TGTGCCAGCAGTTCACCGAACACCGGGGAGCTGTTTTTT. Residues: CASSSPNTGELFF.

This clone was detected once. The genes are TRBV6-5 and TRBJ1-6; TRBD1 is a possible D gene (5 bases). The germline gives CDR1 MNHEY, CDR2 SVGAGI. The CDR3 is made up of 14 amino acids. V was clipped by 7 bases and J by 5 bases, with 12 bases between them. The CDR3 sequence is CASKGSLDNSPLHF. DNA of the CDR3: TGTGCCAGCAAGGGGTCCCTGGATAATTCACCCCTCCACTTT.

The genes are TRBV5-4 and TRBJ2-7, with D uncertain. This CDR3 is built from 14 residues. Trimming removed 0 bases from V and 0 bases from J, with 7 bases in between. Per the germline V gene, CDR1 is SGHNT and CDR2 is YYREEE (reference sequence). As DNA, the CDR3 is TGTGCCAGCAGCTTGGATCGGAGCTCCTACGAGCAGTACTTC. Encoded protein: CASSLDRSSYEQYF.

Only one count was recorded for this clone. The V and J genes are TRBV14 and TRBJ2-2; D not certain. This CDR3 spans 15 amino acids. The germline V gene encodes CDR1 SGHDN and CDR2 FVKESK. Trimming removed 4 bases from V and 5 bases from J, with 14 bases in between. The CDR3 DNA is TGTGCCAGCAGCCCGCAAGTCAAGACAACCGGGGAGCTGTTTTTT. It yields the protein CASSPQVKTTGELFF.

The chain is built from TRBV27 and TRBJ1-3; weak D call: TRBD1 (6 bases). Germline V gives CDR1 MNHEY, CDR2 SMNVEV (reference sequence). This CDR3 spans 18 amino acids. V lost 4 bases to trimming and J lost 0 bases, with 19 bases between them. As DNA, the CDR3 is TGTGCCAGCAGTTATAGACACGGGGGCTTCAGCTCTGGAAACACCATATATTTT. Protein sequence: CASSYRHGGFSSGNTIYF.

This clone was picked up a small number of times. This chain links TRBV4-1 with TRBJ1-3, with D possibly matching TRBD1 (5 bases). V was clipped by 4 bases and J by 0 bases, with 10 bases between them. CDR3 length: 15 residues. CDR1 is MGHRA and CDR2 is YSYEKL in the germline V gene. DNA of the CDR3: TGCGCCAGCAGCCTCAGGGAGAGCTCTGGAAACACCATATATTTT. Its protein is CASSLRESSGNTIYF.

CDR3 protein: CASSRGQGAGNEQFF. CDR3 in DNA: TGTGCCAGCTCACGGGGACAGGGGGCCGGAAATGAGCAGTTCTTC. This chain joins TRBV18 and TRBJ2-1; 12 bases fit TRBD1. V lost 4 bases and J lost 7; bases outside the gene matches: 5. CDR1 KGHSH and CDR2 LQKENI come from the germline V gene. CDR3 length equals 15 residues.

This clone is a singleton in its sample. The chain's CDR3 is CASSRDTVNTEAFF. The CDR3 DNA sequence: TGTGCCAGCAGCCGAGACACAGTTAACACTGAAGCTTTCTTT. The V and J genes are TRBV4-2 and TRBJ1-1; D not resolved. The CDR3 has 14 amino acids. Germline CDR1 reads LGHNA; CDR2 reads YNFKEQ. V gave up 4 bases and J gave up 2 bases, with 11 bases separating them.

The rearrangement joins TRBV5-1 to TRBJ2-2; TRBD2 aligns across 11 bases. This CDR3 has 17 amino acids. Per germline, CDR1 SGHRS and CDR2 YFSETQ. Losses at the gene ends were 3 bases for V and 0 bases for J; bases not matched to a gene: 4. The CDR3: CASSSLTSGANTGELFF. The CDR3 DNA sequence: TGCGCCAGCAGCTCCTTGACTAGCGGGGCGAACACCGGGGAGCTGTTTTTT.